The 5 T cell receptor beta chains below were found in one sample sequenced in a study of regulatory T cells in long-lasting Graves disease (dated by TCRdb to about 2021). The time point label on this specimen signifies: newly diagnosed GD, antithyroid drugs for less than 3 months. For both TCR sequencing and RNA sequencing, RNA was extracted from PBMCs using TRIzol. To prepare the library, multiplex PCR was applied. The sample was run on an Illumina HiSeq 4000. To build TCR beta libraries, CDR3 regions were amplified by Arm-PCR using iRepertoire HTBI primers. The public reads were run again by TCRdb, first through fastp at Q25 and then through MiXCR, and only productive beta chains were kept. Here each entry gathers all rows of one CDR3 protein and keeps the most common genes and DNA. The sample table records 400,000 to 650,000 distinct CDR3 sequences; about 16% of these occur just once. The ten largest clones add up to 20% to 30% of the sample.

Another study also made use of these data, one on T cells in Graves' hyperthyroidism and ophthalmopathy.

The source was peripheral blood mononuclear cells (PBMCs), collected at new diagnosis, from a patient treated with antithyroid drugs. The receptors here all came from a woman aged 40 to 65 with Graves disease. Donor details come from another sample of the same person, matched by shared clones.

The table lists this clonotype with a count of one. It may be a read error: a sequence one base away is much more abundant. The chain joins TRBV12-3 or TRBV12-4 to TRBJ1-2; 7 bases are a match to TRBD1. This CDR3 contains 15 residues. The CDR3 region is CASSSGGIPLGGCTF. The CDR3 region has the DNA TGTGCCAGCAGTTCAGGGGGGATACCCCTCGGGGGCTGCACCTTC.

The chain joins TRBV3-1 to TRBJ2-5, with a possible D match to TRBD2 (5 bases). The CDR3 totals 14 residues. Germline CDR1 LGHDT, CDR2 YNNKEL (reference sequence). The ends were cut back, 1 base at V and 5 bases at J, with 11 bases in the middle. DNA of the CDR3: TGTGCCAGCAGCCAAGTCGGGGTTGGGGAGACCCAGTACTTC. Amino acids: CASSQVGVGETQYF.

J is TRBJ1-2 and V is TRBV9, with D uncertain. The V end lost 0 bases, the J end lost 0 bases, and 12 bases lay between the germline ends. CDR1 and CDR2 (germline): SGDLS, YYNGEE. The CDR3 has 16 amino acids. CDR3 residues: CASSVEVVTSNYGYTF. The CDR3 bases are TGTGCCAGCAGCGTAGAGGTTGTCACCTCTAACTATGGCTACACCTTC.

The V call is TRBV3-1, the J call TRBJ1-1; D may be TRBD1 (6 bases). The germline V gene has CDR1 LGHDT and CDR2 YNNKEL (reference sequence). The V end was cut by 8 bases, the J end by 4 bases, with 17 bases between. CDR3 length: 14 residues. The CDR3 loop is CASGSGLDSTEAFF. The CDR3 nucleotides are TGTGCCAGCGGTTCAGGGTTGGACAGCACTGAAGCTTTCTTT.

This clonotype was seen at least ten times. The gene calls are TRBV10-3 and TRBJ2-3; no reliable D call. The CDR3 spans 14 residues. The V end lost 6 bases, the J end lost 4 bases, and 14 bases lay between the germline ends. The V gene's germline CDR1 is ENHRY and CDR2 SYGVKD. The CDR3 DNA sequence: TGTGCCATCAGATCCGGGCCCTCTCCAGATACGCAGTATTTT. Translation gives CAIRSGPSPDTQYF.